This T cell receptor beta chain came from a study of identical twins. The CDR3 contains 14 residues. Germline loops: CDR1 SGHAT, CDR2 FQNNGV. J was trimmed by 0 bases and V by 4 bases; bases with no gene match: 0. MiXCR, run by TCRdb on the 5' RACE reads, gives a single entry per CDR3 protein. This sample carries approximately 630,000 distinct CDR3 sequences, under 8.5% of them seen once, and the ten largest clones take around 1.6%. The same specimen was also included in a second study, on yellow fever vaccine responses in identical twins.

This clonotype was obtained from a woman between 18 and 29 years old in good health. The chain couples TRBV11-2 to TRBJ2-7, with 10 bases matching TRBD1. The sequencing sample was made of PBMCs. CDR3 sequence reads: CASSWTGGSYEQYV. The CDR3 coding sequence is TGTGCCAGCAGCTGGACAGGGGGCTCCTACGAGCAGTACGTC.